The entry below describes one T cell receptor beta chain. The data originate from a study of shared clonotypes between healthy human individuals. Study overall: Three CD4 naive, three CD4 memory, two CD8 naive and one CD8 memory plate were used per donor.

TCRdb keeps only in-frame clones here, not all; method: immunoSEQ multiplex PCR. The data hold 700,000 or so clones, with 60% to 80% observed a single time. V lost 4 bases to trimming and J lost 1 base; unmatched junction nucleotides: 2. The CDR3 covers 16 residues. The germline gives CDR1 MNHNY, CDR2 SVGAGI (reference sequence). The sequencing sample was made of memory CD4+ T cells sorted from blood. The subset was: CD45RA-negative fraction. The V and J genes are TRBV6-6 and TRBJ2-2; 11 bases match TRBD1. The source is a woman aged 25-40 years in good health. The CDR3 protein is CASSWDRGGNTGELFF. The CDR3 nucleotides are TGTGCCAGCAGTTGGGACAGGGGGGGGAACACCGGGGAGCTGTTTTTT.